These T cell receptor beta chains were read from a single sample in a study of blood T cell repertoires in COVID-19. The data were produced by immunoSEQ multiplex PCR, yet TCRdb's version contains in-frame clones alone and is incomplete. The repertoire consists of fewer than 250,000 clones, with about 83% occurring once and the leading ten covering less than 8%. The sample was peripheral blood. The receptors were sampled from a woman between 50 and 59 years old with active or convalescent COVID-19. The CDR3 runs from the conserved cysteine through the conserved F or W. D genes are given only for firm matches. The size of a clone is reported for some rows only, either as once, few or many, or as a class for expanded clones.

d_gene	j_gene	v_gene	abundance	CDR3nt	CDR3aa
-	TRBJ2-7	TRBV10-3	-	TGTGCCATCAGGCCCCTTGCTAGCCGCTACGAGCAGTACTTC	CAIRPLASRYEQYF
TRBD1	TRBJ1-1	TRBV5-1	-	TGCGCCAGCAGCGCACAGGGGGGTTACACTGAAGCTTTCTTT	CASSAQGGYTEAFF
TRBD1	TRBJ2-7	TRBV28	-	TGTGCCAGCAGTTTAAAACAGGGGAACTACGAGCAGTACTTC	CASSLKQGNYEQYF
-	TRBJ2-1	TRBV9	-	TGTGCCAGCAGCGGAGACACTAGGGTCGACAATGAGCAGTTCTTC	CASSGDTRVDNEQFF
-	TRBJ2-5	TRBV7-3	-	TGTGCCAGCAGCTTATACCGGGGAGAGACCCAGTACTTC	CASSLYRGETQYF
TRBD1	TRBJ1-1	TRBV6-4	-	TGTGCCAGCACGTTCGACAGGGGAGGGAAAGACACTGAAGCTTTCTTT	CASTFDRGGKDTEAFF
-	TRBJ1-4	TRBV28	-	TGTGCCAGCAGTTTGGGCGGGATTAATGAAAAACTGTTTTTT	CASSLGGINEKLFF
TRBD1	TRBJ1-5	TRBV2	-	TGTGCCAGCAGTGAAGAACAGGGGAGCAATCAGCCCCAGCATTTT	CASSEEQGSNQPQHF
TRBD2	TRBJ2-1	TRBV10-1	-	TGCGCCAGCAGTCCCTCCCCTAGCGGGGTTTACAATGAGCAGTTCTTC	CASSPSPSGVYNEQFF
-	TRBJ1-2	TRBV30	-	TGTGCCTGGGCCGAGGTCCGGGATGGCTACACCTTC	CAWAEVRDGYTF
TRBD2	TRBJ2-3	TRBV7-9	-	TGTGCCAGCAGCTTCAACGGGGGGTTAGCGGGAGCCCCCACAGATACGCAGTATTTT	CASSFNGGLAGAPTDTQYF
-	TRBJ1-6	TRBV7-2	few	TGTGCCAGCAGCTTAGCGCCAGGGAGGATTGACTCACCCCTCCACTTT	CASSLAPGRIDSPLHF
-	TRBJ1-3	TRBV28	-	TGTGCCAGCAGTTTAACGGGCAGGGCCCACTCTGGAAACACCATATATTTT	CASSLTGRAHSGNTIYF
-	TRBJ2-1	TRBV2	-	TGTGCCAGCAGTTGGGGCGCTAGGTATGAGCAGTTCTTC	CASSWGARYEQFF
-	TRBJ1-2	TRBV28	-	TGTGCCAGCAGTTTTATGGAGGGTGGCTACACCTTC	CASSFMEGGYTF
-	TRBJ2-3	TRBV6-1	-	TGTGCCAGCAGTGAACGGTTCCCAGCGGAAACGCAGTATTTT	CASSERFPAETQYF
TRBD1	TRBJ1-6	TRBV2	-	TGTGCCAGCAGTATGCTAAGACAGGGATACAATTCACCCCTCCACTTT	CASSMLRQGYNSPLHF
-	TRBJ2-2	TRBV7-2	-	TGTGCCAGCAGCTCCGACTTTTCGTCTACCGGGGAGCTGTTTTTT	CASSSDFSSTGELFF
TRBD1	TRBJ1-2	TRBV5-4	-	TGTGCCAGCAGCTTACAGGGGGCCAACTATGGCTACACCTTC	CASSLQGANYGYTF
-	TRBJ2-5	TRBV7-2	-	TGTGCCAGCAGCAACAGGGGGTCGGGGGGAGAGACCCAGTACTTC	CASSNRGSGGETQYF
TRBD2	TRBJ2-7	TRBV11-2	-	TGTGCCAGCAGCTGGGGACTAGCGGCCGGCTACGAGCAGTACTTC	CASSWGLAAGYEQYF
-	TRBJ1-4	TRBV5-8	-	TGTGCCAGCAGCCCGTTGGCTAGTAACGAAAAACTGTTTTTT	CASSPLASNEKLFF
-	TRBJ2-2	TRBV11-3	-	TGTGCCAGCTCCGCCTCCAGCGTAGGTTTTACCGGGGAGCTGTTTTTT	CASSASSVGFTGELFF
-	TRBJ2-3	TRBV6-4	-	TGTGCCAGCAGTGAGTCTAGCACAGATACGCAGTATTTT	CASSESSTDTQYF
-	TRBJ2-7	TRBV2	few	TGTGCCAGCAGGCAGGGCGGAAGAACCTACGAGCAGTACTTC	CASRQGGRTYEQYF
-	TRBJ2-3	TRBV7-3	once	TGTGCCAGCAGCCTCGGGGGGCGGGCAGATACGCAGTATTTT	CASSLGGRADTQYF
-	TRBJ1-2	TRBV28	-	TGTGCCAGCAGCGGGAGGGGGGCCTATGGCTACACCTTC	CASSGRGAYGYTF
-	TRBJ2-4	TRBV2	-	TGTGCCAGCACCCGGGTAACAAAAAACATTCAGTACTTC	CASTRVTKNIQYF
-	TRBJ1-4	TRBV10-1	-	TGCGCCAGCATGAAGTCGGCTCGGAGAACTAATGAAAAACTGTTTTTT	CASMKSARRTNEKLFF
-	TRBJ1-1	TRBV5-1	-	TGCGCCAGCAGCCCGTCGGGGAATGTGAACACTGAAGCTTTCTTT	CASSPSGNVNTEAFF
-	TRBJ1-2	TRBV7-9	few	TGTGCCAGCAGCTTAGCCCAGGGGTATGGCTACACCTTC	CASSLAQGYGYTF
-	TRBJ1-3	TRBV11-2	-	TGTGCCAGCAACCCGTGGCAGGCTGGAAACACCATATATTTT	CASNPWQAGNTIYF
-	TRBJ1-2	TRBV3-1/TRBV3-2	-	TGTGCCAGCAGCCAAGACCTCAGGGCGGCTGGCTACACCTTC	CASSQDLRAAGYTF
TRBD2	TRBJ2-3	TRBV6-2/TRBV6-3	-	TGTGCCAGCAGCGACGGGACTAGCGGGGGGAAACCCACAGATACGCAGTATTTT	CASSDGTSGGKPTDTQYF
-	TRBJ1-2	TRBV2	-	TGTGCCAGCAGTGAACTAGGGGCAGGCGGAAGCTATGGCTACACCTTC	CASSELGAGGSYGYTF
-	TRBJ1-1	TRBV19	-	TGTGCCAGTATGAAGGGGTCTGAAGCTTTCTTT	CASMKGSEAFF
TRBD2	TRBJ2-1	TRBV10-3	-	TGTGCCATCAGTGAGTCGCGGGGGGAAGGGAATGAGCAGTTCTTC	CAISESRGEGNEQFF
TRBD1	TRBJ2-5	TRBV5-4	few	TGTGCCAGCAGCTTCGGACAGGACCAAGAGACCCAGTACTTC	CASSFGQDQETQYF
-	TRBJ2-3	TRBV5-4	once	TGTGCCAGCAGCGCGCGGGGCGGGGGCACAGATACGCAGTATTTT	CASSARGGGTDTQYF
-	TRBJ1-2	TRBV28	-	TGTGCCAGCAGTTTATCGGGGGGCCCGAACTATGGCTACACCTTC	CASSLSGGPNYGYTF
-	TRBJ1-6	TRBV2	-	TGTGCCAGCAGTGAACGAGGCCCTACGGGAGTCGCTAATTCACCCCTCCACTTT	CASSERGPTGVANSPLHF